Each of the 13 T cell receptor beta chains below was sequenced from the same sample in a study of blood T cell repertoires in COVID-19. Here immunoSEQ multiplex PCR was the method, and the copy in TCRdb shows in-frame clones only, minus some. The repertoire has hundreds of thousands of clones, around 88% of them found once; the top ten carry 5.5% to 8%. Sequenced: peripheral blood. The receptors were sampled from a woman in her 30s who had recovered from COVID-19.

This chain uses TRBV27 with TRBJ1-5; 8 bases agree with TRBD1. Trimming at V came to 6 bases and at J to 3 bases, leaving 7 bases not matched to a gene. Germline CDR1 is MNHEY and CDR2 is SMNVEV (reference sequence). The CDR3 has 15 amino acids. DNA for the CDR3: TGTGCCAGCAGATTCCAGGGGGCCAACAATCAGCCCCAGCATTTT. This codes for CASRFQGANNQPQHF.

The chain has TRBV6-4 and TRBJ2-7, with a possible D match to TRBD1 (6 bases). The CDR3 is made up of 13 amino acids. Trimming took off 6 bases at V and 3 bases at J, with 12 bases between the two ends. The germline V gene encodes CDR1 MRHNA and CDR2 SNTAGT. CDR3 amino acids: CASSPGTNYEQYF. CDR3 DNA: TGTGCCAGCAGCCCCGGGACAAACTACGAGCAGTACTTC.

This clone has only one observation. This rearrangement joins TRBV2 to TRBJ2-6; 7 bases align to TRBD1. The CDR3 is 15 amino acids. Losses at the gene ends were 3 bases for V and 2 bases for J; bases not matched to a gene: 1. CDR1 SNHLY and CDR2 FYNNEI come from the germline V gene. The CDR3 loop is CASSDDRAGANVLTF. The CDR3 bases are TGTGCCAGCAGTGATGACAGGGCTGGGGCCAACGTCCTGACTTTC.

The chain has TRBV18 and TRBJ1-6; 7 nucleotides agree with TRBD1. This CDR3 has 16 amino acids. Trimming at V came to 3 bases and at J to 4 bases, leaving 6 bases not matched to a gene. Per germline, CDR1 KGHSH and CDR2 LQKENI. The CDR3 sequence is CASSPGIRGYNSPLHF. The CDR3 DNA follows: TGTGCCAGCTCACCGGGCATCAGGGGGTATAATTCACCCCTCCACTTT.

V gene TRBV6-5 combines with J gene TRBJ1-2, with a tentative D call TRBD1 (6 bases). The CDR3 length is 15 residues. Trimming stripped 4 bases from V and 4 bases from J, with 16 bases between. CDR1 is MNHEY and CDR2 is SVGAGI in the germline V gene. This CDR3 reads CASSSLTGTSYGYTF. The CDR3 region has the DNA TGTGCCAGCAGTTCGTTGACAGGAACCTCCTATGGCTACACCTTC.

This clone was detected only a few times. The rearrangement links TRBV13 to TRBJ2-1; 10 nucleotides align to TRBD2. The germline V gene encodes CDR1 PRHDT and CDR2 FYEKMQ (reference sequence). The CDR3 length is 15 residues. J lost 8 bases, V lost 1 base, and 5 bases had no gene match. The CDR3 protein is CASSLVSGGPDEQFF. As DNA, the CDR3 is TGTGCCAGCAGCTTAGTTAGCGGGGGGCCGGATGAGCAGTTCTTC.

This sequence joins TRBV24-1 and TRBJ2-5; the match to TRBD2 covers 15 bases. The CDR3 totals 17 residues. Unmatched junction bases numbered 6, after V lost 3 bases and J lost 5 bases. From germline, CDR1 is KGHDR and CDR2 SFDVKD. The DNA of the CDR3 is TGTGCCACCAGTGATGGGACTAGCGGGGGGCTGGGGGAGACCCAGTACTTC. This codes for CATSDGTSGGLGETQYF.

The chain employs TRBV29-1 and TRBJ1-1, with D uncertain. This CDR3 has 12 amino acids. From germline, CDR1 is SQVTM and CDR2 ANQGSEA. Trimming shortened V by 6 bases and J by 4 bases, and 12 bases separated the two germline ends. The CDR3 loop reads CSVTREFTEAFF. CDR3 nucleotide sequence: TGCAGCGTCACCCGGGAATTCACTGAAGCTTTCTTT. The full variable domain, with the rest looked up from reference TRBV29-1 and TRBJ1-1, is SAVISQKPSRDICQRGTSLTIQCQVDSQVTMMFWYRQQPGQSLTLIATANQGSEATYESGFVIDKFPISRPNLTFSTLTVSNMSPEDSSIYLCSVTREFTEAFFGQGTRLTVV.

The J gene is TRBJ2-2, the V gene TRBV7-8, with 12 bases fitting TRBD1. The CDR3 covers 17 residues. The trim removed 5 bases at V and 0 bases at J, leaving 4 bases unmatched. CDR1 and CDR2 (germline): SGHVS, FQNEAQ. The CDR3 DNA sequence: TGTGCCAGCAGCCCGGGACAGGGGGCCTCGAACACCGGGGAGCTGTTTTTT. Its translation is CASSPGQGASNTGELFF.

In DNA, the CDR3 is TGCAGCGTTGAAGGGACAGGGTTGCATGAGCAGTTCTTC. Translation gives CSVEGTGLHEQFF. The genes are TRBV29-1 and TRBJ2-1, with 8 bases lining up with TRBD1. The CDR3 contains 13 residues. Germline CDR1 reads SQVTM; CDR2 reads ANQGSEA. Losses at the gene ends were 1 base for V and 8 bases for J; bases not matched to a gene: 4.

CDR3 residues: CATKITVGGTEAFF. CDR3 bases: TGTGCCACCAAAATAACGGTGGGGGGCACTGAAGCTTTCTTT. The chain has TRBV2 and TRBJ1-1; a weak D match, TRBD1 (5 bases). CDR1 is SNHLY and CDR2 is FYNNEI in the germline V gene. This CDR3 has 14 amino acids. Trimming cost V 10 bases and J 4 bases, with 19 bases left between them.

The gene calls are TRBV28 and TRBJ1-5; D not certain. The V and J ends lost 3 bases and 5 bases respectively, with 11 bases between them. This CDR3 contains 14 residues. Germline CDR1 MDHEN, CDR2 SYDVKM. CDR3 loop: CASSFGGPDQPQHF. The DNA of the CDR3 is TGTGCCAGCAGTTTTGGCGGGCCGGATCAGCCCCAGCATTTT.

This chain joins TRBV18 and TRBJ1-3; 10 nucleotides align to TRBD1. The germline CDR1 and CDR2 sequences are KGHSH and LQKENI. The CDR3 spans 15 residues. The ends lost 6 bases at V and 2 bases at J; junction bases unmatched: 4. The CDR3 DNA is TGTGCCAGCTCGGTTGGGACAGGGGCTGGAAACACCATATATTTT. As protein: CASSVGTGAGNTIYF.